Reported below is one T cell receptor (beta chain). This clone occurred once. What antigen it recognizes has not been identified. No much larger clonotype is one base removed from it; base qualities were not supplied. The CDR3 has 15 amino acids, counting the end cysteine and phenylalanine. Kept here is only the CDR3 DNA, which spans 45 bases and is read in frame from base 1. Reading the germline V gene (reference sequence) gives CDR1 SGHKS and CDR2 YYEKEE. At the junction V is shortened by 4 bases and J by 2 bases; bases outside the gene matches: 3. To identify antigen-specific CD4+ T cell clonotypes by their expansion, the ViraFEST assay first stimulated PBMC with viral peptide pools and then applied TCR sequencing. After approximately 11 days of culture, CD4+ T cells were isolated with the EasySep CD4+ T cell isolation kit. Each participant received two doses of an mRNA SARS-CoV-2 vaccine, either BNT162b2 or mRNA-1273. Healthy vaccine recipients had no prior SARS-CoV-2 infection, confirmed by negative nucleocapsid antibodies before and after vaccination. Some 2 million PBMC per well were cultured in IMDM with 5% human AB serum, roughly 10 IU/ml IL-2 and gentamicin, plus 10 ug/ml peptides. On days 3 and 7, half of the culture medium was replaced with fresh IL-2-containing medium. Unless otherwise noted, each peptide stimulation condition was cultured in triplicate wells. PBMC were separated from whole blood using Ficoll-Paque Plus gradient centrifugation and were then either cryopreserved at -140C or used fresh. The spike proteins of SARS-CoV-2 and of the common cold coronaviruses HCoV-NL63, HCoV-OC43 and HCoV-229E were spanned by overlapping peptide pools. The QIAamp micro DNA kit was used to extract genomic DNA from the cultured CD4+ T cells.

Library preparation used the immunoSEQ multiplex PCR assay. DNA from the cultured, isolated CD4+ T cells was subjected to TCR beta CDR3 sequencing. In the authors' own workflow: Non-productive TCR sequences were removed and reads were trimmed to the CDR3 region, keeping CDR3s of at least 7 amino acids. The MANAFEST web app was used to identify antigen-specific clonotypes by comparing expansion in peptide wells with expansion in reference cultures. For clones to be considered positive, expansion at FDR<0.05 versus reference and all other wells, an odds ratio above 5, and a frequency above 0.1% in two replicate wells were required. A clonotype was defined as cross-reactive if the clonotype was significantly expanded both in SARS-CoV-2 spike wells and in at least one common cold coronavirus spike condition. CDR3 similarity was assessed by Levenshtein distance with the stringdist R package, and unrooted trees were built with ape in R 3.6.1. This is the immuneACCESS table as TCRdb keeps it, with only in-frame sequences that have V and J called. A part of the clones is gone; compared with another copy, unresolved V genes explain less than half, and the rest is unexplained. V and J calls plus clone size are reproduced from that table; the DNA served to infer D and trimming. In this sample the table shows tens of thousands of clones, 70% to 85% of which occur a single time. Around 1.5% of the sample is taken by the ten largest.

This sample is drawn from a study of vaccination effects on CD4 cells after COVID-19 (dated by TCRdb to between 2020 and 2023). As for the study more broadly: Post-vaccine samples across the study were collected a median of 72 days after the second dose, with a range of 14 to 241. SARS-CoV-2 spike-specific CD4+ TCR repertoires from before and after mRNA vaccination were compared in COVID-19 convalescent patients and in infection-naive vaccine recipients. Altogether, nine to ten COVID-19 convalescent patients and 4 SARS-CoV-2-naive healthy vaccine recipients made up the full study. The Oncomine TCR Beta short-read assay on an Illumina iSeq 100 was used to sequence cultures from other donors in the study. General study outcomes and caveats: Only a small number of convalescent patients were included, and no early post-infection timepoints were available, which limited the study. Both infection-induced and vaccine-induced clones contracted markedly at late post-vaccination timepoints, which is consistent with waning T cell responses. In healthy vaccine recipients, vaccine-induced clones were almost all SARS-CoV-2 mono-reactive, with only 1 of 255 being cross-reactive with common cold coronaviruses.

This clonotype was sampled from a human donor who received a COVID-19 vaccine. The rearrangement joined TRBV5-5 to TRBJ2-6, with 7 bases aligning to TRBD1. Sample: CD4+ T cells from PBMCs cultured with HCoV-229E spike peptides, taken after COVID-19 vaccination. The sample's cell subset or site label is to be understood as: HCoV-229E spike overlapping peptide pool stimulation. The CDR3 has the sequence CASSPTGTGANVLTF. Here is the DNA: TGTGCCAGCAGCCCGACAGGGACTGGGGCCAACGTCCTGACTTTC.